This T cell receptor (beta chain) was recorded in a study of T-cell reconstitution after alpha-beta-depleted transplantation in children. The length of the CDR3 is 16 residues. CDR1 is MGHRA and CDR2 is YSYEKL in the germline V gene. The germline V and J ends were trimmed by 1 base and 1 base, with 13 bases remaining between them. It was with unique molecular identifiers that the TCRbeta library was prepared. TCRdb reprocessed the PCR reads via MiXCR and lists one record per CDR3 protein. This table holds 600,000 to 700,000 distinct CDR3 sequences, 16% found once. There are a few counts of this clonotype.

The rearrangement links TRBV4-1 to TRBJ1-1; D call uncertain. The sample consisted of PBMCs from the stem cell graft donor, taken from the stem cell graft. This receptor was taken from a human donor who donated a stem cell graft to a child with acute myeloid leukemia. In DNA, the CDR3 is TGCGCCAGCAGCCAAGGTCCATCAATCGGGAACACTGAAGCTTTCTTT. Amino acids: CASSQGPSIGNTEAFF.